These 15 T cell receptor beta chains were sequenced from one sample in a study of shared clonotypes between healthy human individuals. Sequencing was performed with immunoSEQ multiplex PCR; in TCRdb, only in-frame clones are kept and a portion is missing. The sample comprises under 2,500,000 clones, 90% to 97% of which are singletons, and more than 0.1% rests with the top ten. The sample taken for sequencing was naive CD4+ T cells sorted from blood. Noted subset: CD45RA+ positively selected. The receptor set was obtained from a man between 18 and 29 years old in good health.

V is TRBV10-3 and J is TRBJ2-2; TRBD2 agrees at 11 bases. This CDR3 spans 18 amino acids. Trimming cost V 2 bases and J 0 bases; bases outside gene matches: 5. In germline, CDR1 is ENHRY, CDR2 SYGVKD. In nucleotides, the CDR3 is TGTGCCATCAGTGAGCCGGGACTAGCGGCCGCGAACACCGGGGAGCTGTTTTTT. As protein: CAISEPGLAAANTGELFF.

V is TRBV6-5 and J is TRBJ2-2, with 8 bases that match TRBD1. The germline V gene has CDR1 MNHEY and CDR2 SVGAGI. V lost 1 base and J lost 5; bases outside the gene matches: 6. The CDR3 is 16 residues long. The CDR3 here is CASSYLAGGKTGELFF. The CDR3 coding sequence is TGTGCCAGCAGTTACTTAGCAGGGGGCAAGACCGGGGAGCTGTTTTTT.

The chain uses TRBV10-3 and TRBJ2-6; 11 bases line up with TRBD2. V lost 3 bases and J lost 0; bases outside the gene matches: 13. The germline V gene encodes CDR1 ENHRY and CDR2 SYGVKD. The CDR3 has 21 amino acids. This chain's CDR3 is CAISERLAGSSFGSGANVLTF. In DNA form, the CDR3 reads TGTGCCATCAGTGAACGACTAGCGGGGTCAAGCTTTGGCTCTGGGGCCAACGTCCTGACTTTC.

This chain links TRBV10-1 with TRBJ2-2; D might be TRBD1 (5 bases). The CDR3 covers 12 residues. Per germline, CDR1 WNHNN and CDR2 SYGVQD (reference sequence). In DNA, the CDR3 is TGCTCTATGGACATTGGCACCGGGGAGCTGTTTTTT. As protein: CSMDIGTGELFF.

The chain links TRBV4-3 to TRBJ2-3, with TRBD2 identical over 11 bases. Germline CDR1 is LGHNA and CDR2 is YSLEER. The ends lost 0 bases at V and 4 bases at J; junction bases unmatched: 6. The CDR3 loop spans 17 amino acids. CDR3 nucleotide sequence: TGCGCCAGCAGCCAAGACTTGACTAGCGGGATACCAGATACGCAGTATTTT. Its protein product is CASSQDLTSGIPDTQYF.

J is TRBJ1-5 and V is TRBV6-6; D is undetermined. The CDR3 length is 11 residues. V lost 2 bases, J lost 11 bases, and 7 bases lay in between. Germline V lookup: CDR1 MNHNY, CDR2 SVGAGI (reference sequence). CDR3 in amino acids: CASSYPGAQHF. The CDR3 bases are TGTGCCAGCAGTTACCCGGGAGCCCAGCATTTT.

This clone has just one count. The chain uses TRBV6-5 and TRBJ2-1; no definite D call. V was clipped by 6 bases and J by 9 bases, with 18 bases between them. This CDR3 contains 14 residues. The germline V gene has CDR1 MNHEY and CDR2 SVGAGI. The CDR3 region is CASRSESDSGEQFF. CDR3 nucleotides: TGTGCCAGCAGGTCCGAATCGGATTCTGGTGAGCAGTTCTTC.

This clone turned up a few times. The rearrangement uses TRBV5-1 and TRBJ1-6; D uncertain. Per germline, CDR1 SGHRS and CDR2 YFSETQ. The CDR3 covers 15 residues. Trimming left V 1 base short and J 5 bases short, with 10 bases between. The CDR3 here is CASSLRDPDNSPLHF. The CDR3 DNA reads as TGCGCCAGCAGCTTGAGGGATCCCGATAATTCACCCCTCCACTTT.

The rearrangement links TRBV6-6 to TRBJ2-2; TRBD1 matches 8 bases. The germline gives CDR1 MNHNY, CDR2 SVGAGI (reference sequence). The junction had 3 bases not matched to a gene; V was cut back by 0 bases and J by 3 bases. The CDR3 has 16 amino acids. CDR3 sequence (DNA): TGTGCCAGCAGTTACTCGGGGGACAGGTACACCGGGGAGCTGTTTTTT. It codes for CASSYSGDRYTGELFF.

The chain combines TRBV6-1 with TRBJ1-2; D call uncertain. The V gene lost 3 bases and the J gene lost 3 bases, with 11 bases spanning the gap. The CDR3 has 14 amino acids. CDR1 and CDR2 from the germline V gene are MNHNS and SASEGT. CDR3 DNA: TGTGCCAGCAGTGAGGGGATTTGGGACTATGGCTACACCTTC. Translated: CASSEGIWDYGYTF.

About this clone itself: Other DNA variants within this sample encode the same CDR3. V gene TRBV18 combines with J gene TRBJ1-2; D is possibly TRBD1 (5 bases). The CDR3 totals 13 residues. The germline V and J ends were trimmed by 4 bases and 4 bases, with 10 bases remaining between them. Germline lookup yields CDR1 KGHSH and CDR2 LQKENI. In nucleotides, the CDR3 is TGTGCCAGCTCACTTCAGGGTAGCTATGGCTACACCTTC. It codes for CASSLQGSYGYTF.

The rearrangement uses TRBV6-1 and TRBJ1-3, with a tentative D call TRBD1 (6 bases). From germline, CDR1 is MNHNS and CDR2 SASEGT. Trimming stripped 6 bases from V and 2 bases from J, with 8 bases between. The CDR3 consists of 13 residues. CDR3 amino acids: CASRPGAGNTIYF. CDR3 DNA sequence: TGTGCCAGCAGACCAGGGGCTGGAAACACCATATATTTT.

This rearrangement joins TRBV6-1 to TRBJ2-7; 7 nucleotides agree with TRBD1. The CDR3 runs 15 residues. The ends lost 3 bases at V and 3 bases at J; junction bases unmatched: 8. Germline lookup yields CDR1 MNHNS and CDR2 SASEGT. CDR3 protein: CASSDMGQPFYEQYF. CDR3 sequence (DNA): TGTGCCAGCAGTGATATGGGACAGCCTTTCTACGAGCAGTACTTC.

The gene calls are TRBV30 and TRBJ1-2; maybe TRBD1 (5 bases). This CDR3 has 16 amino acids. Germline CDR1 GTSNPN, CDR2 SVGIG (reference sequence). V was shortened by 0 bases and J by 8 bases, with 22 bases between the two germline ends. The CDR3 region is CAWSVRRGGLGEGYTF. Written as DNA, the CDR3 is TGTGCCTGGAGTGTACGTCGGGGAGGGCTGGGGGAAGGCTACACCTTC.

This chain links TRBV10-1 with TRBJ2-1; D is perhaps TRBD1 (6 bases). This CDR3 has 16 amino acids. The V gene lost 6 bases and the J gene lost 8 bases, with 23 bases spanning the gap. Germline V gene sequence: CDR1 WNHNN, CDR2 SYGVQD (reference sequence). Here the CDR3 reads CASSALDRTTGDEQFF. The CDR3 DNA is TGCGCCAGCAGCGCCTTGGACAGAACGACCGGGGATGAGCAGTTCTTC.